This T cell receptor (beta chain) appears in the sequencing data of a study of blood T cell repertoires in COVID-19. Study information: There were acute and convalescent COVID-19 samples, and they came from the United States, Italy and Spain. Sample material is recorded as cDNA or gDNA derived from T cells, B-cell-depleted T cells, or PBMCs.

The age range of participants was 18 to 89 years, with residence in approximately 25 US areas. Self-reported history from a screening survey and questionnaire set each donor's cohort. Assay used: immunoSEQ multiplex PCR; TCRdb lists only in-frame clones, some missing. The sample has 300,000 to 350,000 clones; nearly 90% are singletons. Germline loops: CDR1 SNHLY, CDR2 FYNNEI. CDR3 length: 15 residues. V was clipped by 5 bases and J by 0 bases; unmatched bases: 3. The sequencing sample was made of PBMCs or T cells enriched from blood (not recorded which). V gene TRBV2 combines with J gene TRBJ1-5; 8 bases fit TRBD1. This TCR was recovered from a woman between 18 and 29 years old with acute COVID-19. The CDR3 loop reads CASSQQGDSNQPQHF. CDR3 sequence (DNA): TGTGCCAGCAGTCAACAGGGGGATAGCAATCAGCCCCAGCATTTT.